This record concerns one T cell receptor beta chain sequence. This specimen comes from a study of blood T cell repertoires in COVID-19. The wider study: Samples taken during acute and convalescent COVID-19 were collected in the United States, Italy and Spain. PBMCs, B-cell-depleted T cells, or T cells were the source of the cDNA or gDNA that made up the material.

In germline, CDR1 is SGHDT, CDR2 YYEEEE. The CDR3 runs 14 residues. V was trimmed by 6 bases and J by 5 bases, leaving 15 bases between them. In the original analysis: Nucleated cell counts were estimated from reference gene primer amplification. The repertoire was sequenced with immunoSEQ multiplex PCR; TCRdb's copy has only in-frame clones and lacks some. V, J and clone size reflect that table, while D and trimming were determined from the DNA. The sample has roughly 340,000 clones; around 90% are singletons. The chain links TRBV5-6 to TRBJ2-1; the D gene is possibly TRBD2 (5 bases). Sequences were obtained from peripheral blood. The receptor was isolated from a woman between 18 and 29 years old who had recovered from COVID-19. The CDR3 DNA reads TGTGCCAGCAACGATCTAGCTGCGCACAATGAGCAGTTCTTC. Amino acid sequence: CASNDLAAHNEQFF.